This T cell receptor beta chain was captured in a study of T cells in Graves' hyperthyroidism and ophthalmopathy. This clonotype was seen only a few times. The CDR3 regions of TCR beta were amplified from RNA transcripts. Using the HTBI primer set, a first-round RT-PCR was run on the TCR CDR3. Using its own MiXCR run on the multiplex PCR reads, TCRdb lists one record per CDR3 protein. This repertoire shows 500,000 to 550,000 distinct CDR3 sequences, 20% found once; its top ten account for 26%. Stable disease denoted Graves' hyperthyroidism without ophthalmopathy progression within 18 months. The CDR3 sequence is 14 residues long. Germline CDR1 reads MDHEN; CDR2 reads SYDVKM. Trimming took 5 bases from V and 7 from J; bases not matched to a gene: 7.

The sample taken for sequencing was blood. This clonotype was obtained from a man aged 18-30 years with Graves' hyperthyroidism. This chain uses TRBV28 with TRBJ1-2; 10 positions agree with TRBD1. CDR3 nucleotide sequence: TGTGCCAGCAGTCTTGCCGGGACAGGGGTTGGCTACACCTTC. Amino acid sequence: CASSLAGTGVGYTF.